Presented here are 30 T cell receptor beta chains from one specimen sequenced in a study of regulatory T cells in long-lasting Graves disease (dated by TCRdb to about 2021). The label giving this sample's time point can be read as: newly diagnosed GD, antithyroid drugs for less than 3 months. For both TCR sequencing and RNA sequencing, RNA was extracted from PBMCs using TRIzol. Library prep was done by multiplex PCR. TCRdb shows the sequencer as Illumina HiSeq 4000. To build TCR beta libraries, CDR3 regions were amplified by Arm-PCR using iRepertoire HTBI primers. TCRdb applied fastp at Q25 and MiXCR to the public reads, then kept only in-frame beta chains. Entries that share a CDR3 protein sequence are merged under the most common genes and DNA. This sample is represented by roughly 400,000 distinct CDR3 sequences; about a sixth of them were singletons. Less than 30% of the sample is in the top ten clones.

The data also belong to a second study, concerning T cells in Graves' hyperthyroidism and ophthalmopathy.

Sequenced material: peripheral blood mononuclear cells (PBMCs), taken at new diagnosis, from a patient treated with antithyroid drugs. All receptors come from a woman aged 18-30 years with Graves disease. Donor details come from another sample of the same person, matched by shared clones.

There are many counts of this clonotype. The genes are TRBV30 and TRBJ2-7, with 11 positions matching TRBD2. V dropped 0 bases and J dropped 2; count of bases not matched to a gene: 3. This CDR3 region has 15 residues. The germline CDR1 and CDR2 sequences are GTSNPN and SVGIG (reference sequence). The CDR3 DNA is TGTGCCTGGAGTGTACCTAGCGGGAGGACCTACGAGCAGTACTTC. Protein sequence: CAWSVPSGRTYEQYF.

In its sample, this clonotype was seen many times. This CDR3 is CASSRLVGADTQYF. CDR3 nucleotide sequence: TGTGCCAGCAGCAGACTAGTAGGGGCAGATACGCAGTATTTT. J is TRBJ2-3 and V is TRBV12-3 or TRBV12-4; TRBD2 might be the D (6 bases). The CDR3 totals 14 residues. V lost 6 bases and J lost 4, with 14 bases in between.

This clonotype was counted many times. CDR3 sequence (DNA): TGTGCCAGCAGTTACGTTCAGGGCCATGAGCAGTTCTTC. This sequence encodes CASSYVQGHEQFF. The chain combines TRBV6-2 or TRBV6-3 with TRBJ2-1, with D possibly TRBD1 on 5 matching bases. This CDR3 is 13 amino acids long. V dropped 2 bases and J dropped 8 bases, with 10 bases sitting between them. Germline V gives CDR1 MNHEY, CDR2 SVGEGT.

In its sample, this clonotype was seen many times. The rearrangement uses TRBV3-1 and TRBJ2-7; the D is unclear. CDR1 and CDR2 (germline): LGHDT, YNNKEL (reference sequence). V was shortened by 1 base and J by 4 bases, with 14 bases between the two germline ends. The CDR3 covers 15 residues. The CDR3 nucleotides are TGTGCCAGCAGCCAAGTCATAGAAAGCAGTTACGAGCAGTACTTC. Translating it yields CASSQVIESSYEQYF.

There are many counts of this clonotype. The chain combines TRBV28 with TRBJ1-2; 9 nucleotides agree with TRBD1. The CDR3 runs to 15 residues. J was trimmed by 5 bases and V by 7 bases; bases with no gene match: 11. Germline loops: CDR1 MDHEN, CDR2 SYDVKM. The CDR3 here is CASTIEGQGIYGYTF. Written as DNA, the CDR3 is TGTGCCAGCACCATAGAGGGACAGGGTATTTATGGCTACACCTTC.

Many counts were recorded for this clonotype. The rearrangement links TRBV12-3 or TRBV12-4 to TRBJ2-1, with 12 nucleotides matching TRBD2. The CDR3 loop spans 15 amino acids. Trimming cost V 6 bases and J 4 bases; bases outside gene matches: 4. The CDR3 protein is CASRGLAGRYNEQFF. Here the CDR3 DNA reads TGTGCCAGCAGAGGACTAGCGGGAAGATACAATGAGCAGTTCTTC.

In its sample, this clonotype was seen many times. This chain joins TRBV7-3 and TRBJ2-3; D may be TRBD2 (6 bases). Trimming took 4 bases from V and 2 from J, leaving 13 bases between them. The germline V gene encodes CDR1 SGHTA and CDR2 FQGTGA. This CDR3 spans 15 amino acids. The CDR3 spells CASSSIGSLTDTQYF. DNA for the CDR3: TGTGCCAGCAGCTCGATCGGGAGCCTCACAGATACGCAGTATTTT.

The chain recombines TRBV19 with TRBJ2-1; 9 positions agree with TRBD2. This CDR3 region has 16 residues. Germline values: CDR1 LNHDA, CDR2 SQIVND (reference sequence). V shed 0 bases and J 8 bases; nucleotides not matched to a gene: 8. CDR3 sequence (DNA): TGTGCCAGTAGTATAGACTTGGGACTAGCCATGGATGAGCAGTTCTTC. This translates into CASSIDLGLAMDEQFF.

This sequence joins TRBV7-2 and TRBJ2-6; no reliable D call. The CDR3 is 16 amino acids. Trimming pared 5 bases from V and 2 bases from J, leaving 13 bases between. CDR1 and CDR2 (germline): SGHTA, FQGNSA. In DNA, the CDR3 is TGTGCCAGCAGCCCCGTAGCCGGGCCTGGGGCCAACGTCCTGACTTTC. It encodes CASSPVAGPGANVLTF.

This clonotype has just a few counts. The rearrangement uses TRBV5-4 and TRBJ1-2; D may be TRBD1 (6 bases). The ends were cut back, 2 bases at V and 7 bases at J, with 12 bases in the middle. The length of the CDR3 is 13 residues. CDR1 is SGHNT, CDR2 YYREEE, per germline (reference sequence). The CDR3 DNA follows: TGTGCCAGCAGCTTACTACAGGGAGGTGGCTACACCTTC. As protein: CASSLLQGGGYTF. Together with reference TRBV5-4 and TRBJ1-2, the CDR3 gives the full variable domain: ETGVTQSPTHLIKTRGQQVTLRCSSQSGHNTVSWYQQALGQGPQFIFQYYREEENGRGNFPPRFSGLQFPNYSSELNVNALELDDSALYLCASSLLQGGGYTFGSGTRLTVV.

This clonotype was observed many times. The chain uses TRBV11-1 and TRBJ1-2; D may be TRBD1 (5 bases). CDR3 size: 13 residues. The V end was cut by 4 bases, the J end by 1 base, with 7 bases between. CDR1 and CDR2 from the germline V gene are SGHAT and FQDESV (reference sequence). In nucleotides, the CDR3 is TGTGCCAGCAGCTCGGACATTAACTATGGCTACACCTTC. Protein: CASSSDINYGYTF.

Ten or more counts support this clonotype. The V and J genes are TRBV28 and TRBJ1-1; D gene uncertain. V lost 7 bases to trimming and J lost 1 base, with 16 bases between them. The CDR3 extends over 15 amino acids. Per germline, CDR1 MDHEN and CDR2 SYDVKM. The CDR3 protein is CASTATSSWNTEAFF. Here the CDR3 DNA reads TGTGCCAGCACGGCAACCTCTAGTTGGAACACTGAAGCTTTCTTT.

V and J are TRBV7-9 and TRBJ2-1; TRBD1 matches 7 bases. CDR3 size: 15 residues. From germline, CDR1 is SEHNR and CDR2 FQNEAQ (reference sequence). After removal of 10 bases from V and 8 bases from J, the junction contained 17 bases not matched to a gene. This chain's CDR3 is CAISGYTGDRDEQFF. In nucleotides, the CDR3 is TGTGCCATCAGTGGGTATACAGGGGATCGCGATGAGCAGTTCTTC.

V and J are TRBV29-1 and TRBJ1-2; weak D call: TRBD1 (5 bases). CDR3 size: 14 residues. Trimming removed 4 bases at V and 4 bases at J, with 16 bases between. Germline assignment: CDR1 SQVTM and CDR2 ANQGSEA. Written as DNA, the CDR3 is TGCAGCGTTGTGTTTGAGGGGCGTCTCTATGGCTACACCTTC. Its protein product is CSVVFEGRLYGYTF. Together with reference TRBV29-1 and TRBJ1-2, the CDR3 gives the full variable domain: SAVISQKPSRDICQRGTSLTIQCQVDSQVTMMFWYRQQPGQSLTLIATANQGSEATYESGFVIDKFPISRPNLTFSTLTVSNMSPEDSSIYLCSVVFEGRLYGYTFGSGTRLTVV.

The rearrangement links TRBV20-1 to TRBJ2-1; 7 bases fit TRBD2. Germline V gene data show CDR1 as DFQATT and CDR2 as SNEGSKA (reference sequence). Germline trimming cut 3 bases from V and 7 bases from J; bases unmatched to any gene: 6. This CDR3 has 13 residues. For the CDR3, the DNA is TGCAGTGCTAGCAGCGGGATAATTAATGAGCAGTTCTTC. Residues: CSASSGIINEQFF.

At least ten counts were recorded for this clonotype. The rearrangement uses TRBV12-3 or TRBV12-4 and TRBJ2-3; D remains ambiguous. The CDR3 contains 12 residues. V gave up 3 bases and J gave up 3 bases, with 4 bases separating them. The CDR3 reads CASSFFTDTQYF. DNA for the CDR3: TGTGCCAGCAGTTTTTTTACAGATACGCAGTATTTT.

The V gene is TRBV20-1, the J gene TRBJ2-1, with 10 bases that match TRBD2. Germline trimming cut 1 base from V and 0 bases from J; bases unmatched to any gene: 6. This CDR3 is 17 amino acids long. The germline CDR1 and CDR2 sequences are DFQATT and SNEGSKA (reference sequence). The DNA of the CDR3 is TGCAGTGCTAGAGGACTAGCGGGTCGCCGCTCCTACAATGAGCAGTTCTTC. Translation: CSARGLAGRRSYNEQFF.

In this sample, this clonotype turned up many times. This sequence joins TRBV30 and TRBJ1-2; D gene uncertain. The CDR3 has 13 residues. From germline, CDR1 is GTSNPN and CDR2 SVGIG (reference sequence). Trimming stripped 0 bases from V and 2 bases from J, with 7 bases between. The CDR3 protein is CAWSVYENYGYTF. For the CDR3, the DNA is TGTGCCTGGAGTGTTTATGAAAACTATGGCTACACCTTC.

This chain joins TRBV13 and TRBJ1-2; possibly TRBD1 for D (6 bases). CDR1 is PRHDT and CDR2 is FYEKMQ in the germline V gene (reference sequence). CDR3 length: 11 residues. The CDR3 region has the DNA TGTCCTCGGGGGCCCTACTATGGCTACACCTTC. It translates to CPRGPYYGYTF.

The chain recombines TRBV2 with TRBJ1-2; tentatively, D is TRBD1 (5 bases). The germline gives CDR1 SNHLY, CDR2 FYNNEI. CDR3 length: 14 amino acids. V was trimmed by 2 bases and J by 4 bases, leaving 11 bases between them. The CDR3 bases are TGTGCCAGCAGTGAATTGGGGGAAGGCTATGGCTACACCTTC. It yields the protein CASSELGEGYGYTF.

The V gene is TRBV19, the J gene TRBJ2-5; TRBD2 is a possible D gene (6 bases). The V end was cut by 7 bases, the J end by 7 bases, with 19 bases between. This CDR3 comprises 14 residues. Germline CDR1 is LNHDA and CDR2 is SQIVND (reference sequence). Here the CDR3 reads CASTPAAGGGTQYF. Written as DNA, the CDR3 is TGTGCCAGTACTCCTGCGGCCGGGGGTGGGACCCAGTACTTC.

This chain links TRBV6-1 with TRBJ2-2, with D perhaps TRBD2 (5 bases). The germline V gene encodes CDR1 MNHNS and CDR2 SASEGT. Trimming cost V 5 bases and J 7 bases, with 11 bases left between them. The length of the CDR3 is 13 residues. This chain's CDR3 is CASSRTGVGELFF. The CDR3 nucleotides are TGTGCCAGCAGTCGGACTGGGGTCGGGGAGCTGTTTTTT.

This clonotype was recorded many times. This sequence joins TRBV11-2 and TRBJ2-1; D uncertain. The CDR3 has 16 amino acids. The V gene lost 1 base and the J gene lost 2 bases, with 12 bases spanning the gap. Germline CDR1 SGHAT, CDR2 FQNNGV. The CDR3: CASSLASGQTYNEQFF. Here the CDR3 DNA reads TGTGCCAGCAGCTTAGCGAGTGGGCAGACCTACAATGAGCAGTTCTTC.

Only a few counts were recorded for this clonotype. A read error may produce the germline difference seen at one junction end. The chain couples TRBV7-9 to TRBJ2-3; D perhaps matches TRBD1 (6 bases). From germline, CDR1 is SEHNR and CDR2 FQNEAQ (reference sequence). CDR3 length: 16 residues. The DNA for the CDR3 is TGTGCCAGCAGTTTAGATCAGGGGATCCCCTCGGATACGCAGTATTTT. Translating gives CASSLDQGIPSDTQYF. Together with reference TRBV7-9 and TRBJ2-3, the CDR3 gives the full variable domain: DTGVSQNPRHKITKRGQNVTFRCDPISEHNRLYWYRQTLGQGPEFLTYFQNEAQLEKSRLLSDRFSAERPKGSFSTLEIQRTEQGDSAMYLCASSLDQGIPSDTQYFGPGTRLTVL.

This clonotype was recorded once. It may be a read error: a sequence one base away is much more abundant. The V gene is TRBV6-2 or TRBV6-3, the J gene TRBJ2-1, with 9 bases fitting TRBD2. CDR3 length: 14 residues. Germline-derived CDR1 and CDR2 are MNHEY and SVGEGT. The CDR3 is CASSERGRVSERFF. The CDR3 DNA reads as TGTGCCAGCAGTGAACGCGGGAGGGTGTCCGAGCGGTTCTTC.

This clonotype was observed a few times. This chain joins TRBV7-2 and TRBJ2-1, with D hard to call. The length of the CDR3 is 14 residues. The V and J ends lost 4 bases and 4 bases respectively, with 11 bases between them. Looked up from germline, CDR1 is SGHTA and CDR2 is FQGNSA. Written as DNA, the CDR3 is TGTGCCAGCAGCTCTGGGGTTCGATACAATGAGCAGTTCTTC. The encoded protein is CASSSGVRYNEQFF. Supplemented by reference TRBV7-2 and TRBJ2-1, the full variable domain reads GAGVSQSPSNKVTEKGKDVELRCDPISGHTALYWYRQSLGQGLEFLIYFQGNSAPDKSGLPSDRFSAERTGGSVSTLTIQRTQQEDSAVYLCASSSGVRYNEQFFGPGTRLTVL.

This clonotype was seen more than once but under ten times. This chain connects TRBV11-2 to TRBJ1-1, with 9 nucleotides matching TRBD1. Germline assignment: CDR1 SGHAT and CDR2 FQNNGV. The CDR3 loop spans 16 amino acids. J was trimmed by 1 base and V by 5 bases; bases with no gene match: 8. CDR3 amino acids: CASSQGTGSRNTEAFF. CDR3 DNA: TGTGCCAGCAGCCAGGGGACAGGGAGTCGGAACACTGAAGCTTTCTTT.

This clonotype was picked up many times. This sequence joins TRBV6-1 and TRBJ2-1, with 9 bases aligning to TRBD2. The CDR3 is 14 residues long. Losses at the gene ends were 7 bases for V and 9 bases for J; bases not matched to a gene: 10. Germline lookup yields CDR1 MNHNS and CDR2 SASEGT. Written as DNA, the CDR3 is TGTGCCAGCACCTTTAGCGGGAGTACGTTTGAGCAGTTCTTC. Its translation is CASTFSGSTFEQFF.

Many counts were recorded for this clonotype. V usage is TRBV10-2 and J usage is TRBJ2-3, with D unresolved. The germline V gene encodes CDR1 WSHSY and CDR2 SAAADI. The CDR3 is 14 residues long. Trimming removed 7 bases at V and 1 base at J, with 12 bases between. The DNA for the CDR3 is TGCGCCAGCACCCACTCTGTCGGCACAGATACGCAGTATTTT. It specifies CASTHSVGTDTQYF.

The rearrangement links TRBV5-1 to TRBJ1-4, with a weak D call TRBD1 (5 bases). Trimming left V 4 bases short and J 5 bases short, with 15 bases between. This CDR3 contains 15 residues. Germline CDR1 and CDR2: SGHRS and YFSETQ. CDR3 in DNA: TGCGCCAGCAGCATCGGGGGACTTAACAATGAAAAACTGTTTTTT. Translating gives CASSIGGLNNEKLFF.